This TCR beta chain was captured by sequencing in a study of tumor-infiltrating lymphocytes in glioblastoma multiforme. TCR beta libraries were built from RNA through three nested multiplex PCR rounds using modified ARM-PCR. A single record per CDR3 protein comes from TCRdb applying MiXCR to the multiplex PCR reads. Here the sample spans about 15,000 distinct CDR3 sequences, roughly 74% being singletons. To note about this clonotype: The junction and the germline gene differ at one end; a read error may be behind it.

Material: brain tumor tissue. The sequence came from a male donor with glioblastoma.

The CDR3 reads CSARCRADTSTDTQYF. The CDR3 DNA reads TGCAGTGCTAGATGTAGAGCAGACACTAGCACAGATACGCAGTACTTT. V is TRBV20-1 and J is TRBJ2-3; D possibly corresponds to TRBD2 (6 bases). Germline CDR1 is DFQATT and CDR2 is SNEGSKA (reference sequence). The CDR3 consists of 16 residues.